This T cell receptor delta chain was captured by sequencing in a study of γδ T cells in repeated Plasmodium falciparum infection. Study background: Over approximately 640 days, donors received four mosquito-bite P. falciparum NF54 infections.

Flow sorting of PBMC yielded separate Vgamma9/Vdelta2+ and Vdelta2-negative gammadelta T cell populations for bulk repertoire analysis. TCRdb re-called the multiplex PCR reads through CATT. The table includes about 89,000 delta-chain clones, about 1.5% detected once. V was cut by 1 base and J by 4 bases, with 21 bases left in between. Looked up from germline, CDR1 is GEAIGNYY and CDR2 is EKD. This CDR3 comprises 17 residues. Ten or more counts support this clone. TCRdb's protein for this DNA is that of a much larger clone and differs from the translation at residue 8, likely a read error; the protein shown is the DNA translation.

The rearrangement joins TRDV2 to TRDJ1; D uncertain. The sequence came from a pool of human donors (malaria-infected and uninfected, not separated). The sequenced material came from gamma-delta T cells from blood. CDR3 DNA: TGTGCCTGTGACACTCAATACCGGGGCAGAGACGACGATAAACTCATCTTT. This gives the protein CACDTQYRGRDDDKLIF.